This TCR beta chain was captured in a study of molecular identifiers for immune sequencing clone quantification. Study summary: For replicates, RNA isolated from approximately 22,000 or 94,000 naive CD8 cells was divided into five portions, of which four were sequenced. Study results and caveats: The study found clones above 20 RNA copies held over 98% of effector molecules and under 1% in naive cells.

The germline V gene encodes CDR1 SSHAT and CDR2 FNYEAQ (reference sequence). The CDR3 has 16 residues. Naive CD8 T cells were sorted as CD8+CD4-CCR7+CD45RA+. Listed TCR primers, together with previously described methods, were used for the bulk TCR libraries. TCRdb fed the PCR reads into MiXCR, producing one record per CDR3 protein. The repertoire holds over 300,000 distinct CDR3 sequences, with about a quarter as singletons. This clonotype was seen a few times. Its target is unknown. Its ends do not fully match the called genes, so a read error is possible. The gene calls are TRBV7-7 and TRBJ2-5; the match to TRBD1 covers 7 bases. The sequence derives from a human donor in good health. Some libraries in this study had Jurkat cell RNA spiked in. The sample consisted of naive CD8+ T cells from blood, with Jurkat cell RNA spiked in. Regarding subset: FACS-sorted CD8+CD4-CCR7+CD45RA+ naive T cells. CDR3 region: CASSTTGARGQETQYF. The CDR3 DNA is TGTGCTAGCAGCACCACAGGGGCCAGGGGCCAAGAGACCCAGTACTTC. Supplemented by reference TRBV7-7 and TRBJ2-5, the full variable domain reads GAGVSQSPRYKVTKRGQDVTLRCDPISSHATLYWYQQALGQGPEFLTYFNYEAQPDKSGLPSDRFSAERPEGSISTLTIQRTEQRDSAMYRCASSTTGARGQETQYFGPGTRLLVL.